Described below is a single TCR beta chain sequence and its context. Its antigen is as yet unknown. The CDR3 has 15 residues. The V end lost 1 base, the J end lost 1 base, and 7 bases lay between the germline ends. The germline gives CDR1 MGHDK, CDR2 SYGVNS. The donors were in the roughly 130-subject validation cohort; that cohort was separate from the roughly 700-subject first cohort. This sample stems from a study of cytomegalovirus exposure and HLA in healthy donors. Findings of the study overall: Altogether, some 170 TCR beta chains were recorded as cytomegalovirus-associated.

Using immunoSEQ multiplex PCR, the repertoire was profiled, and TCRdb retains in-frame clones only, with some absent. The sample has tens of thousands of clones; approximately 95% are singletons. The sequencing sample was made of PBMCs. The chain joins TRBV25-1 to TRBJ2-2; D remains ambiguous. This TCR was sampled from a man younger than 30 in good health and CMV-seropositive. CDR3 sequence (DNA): TGTGCCAGCAGTGAATTTGGGCGGAACACCGGGGAGCTGTTTTTT. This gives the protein CASSEFGRNTGELFF. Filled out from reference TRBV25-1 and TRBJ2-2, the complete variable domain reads EADIYQTPRYLVIGTGKKITLECSQTMGHDKMYWYQQDPGMELHLIHYSYGVNSTEKGDLSSESTVSRIRTEHFPLTLESARPSHTSQYLCASSEFGRNTGELFFGEGSRLTVL.